These T cell receptor beta chains were read from a single sample in a study of OX40 agonist ivuxolimab in advanced cancers. TCRdb's table, derived via immunoSEQ multiplex PCR, lists solely in-frame clones and lacks some. Of about 55,000 clones listed, about 84% are singletons. This specimen consisted of CD4+ or CD8+ T cells sorted from blood, obtained in a trial of the OX40 agonist ivuxolimab. Receptors were obtained from an adult with an advanced solid tumor such as melanoma, head and neck, liver or kidney cancer. CDR3s include the opening cysteine and the closing phenylalanine or tryptophan. Each record gives: D gene, V gene, J gene, clone size, CDR3 DNA, CDR3 protein. The D gene is left open where the match is weak. Not every row has a clone size; where given, it reads once, few, many or a size class.

>-|TRBV4-3|TRBJ2-1|once
TGCGCCAGCAGCCAAGAAGGGGCAACTCTCTACAATGAGCAGTTCTTC
CASSQEGATLYNEQFF
>-|TRBV27|TRBJ1-4|-
TGTGCCAGCAGTTTGAGGGGGGTGGCAACTAATGAAAAACTGTTTTTT
CASSLRGVATNEKLFF
>TRBD1|TRBV5-5|TRBJ1-1|-
TGTGCCAGCAGCAAGGTGGACAGGGAAACTGAAGCTTTCTTT
CASSKVDRETEAFF
>TRBD2|TRBV7-3|TRBJ2-1|-
TGTGCCAGCAGCCCAATAGCGGGAAGCTTCTACAATGAGCAGTTCTTC
CASSPIAGSFYNEQFF
>-|TRBV28|TRBJ1-2|-
TGTGCCAGCAGTGGACAGCGTTCCTCTTCGCAGCTTGGCTACACCTTC
CASSGQRSSSQLGYTF
>-|TRBV5-1|TRBJ2-2|-
TGCGCCAGCAGCTTGGCCGGCGATTCCGGGGAGCTGTTTTTT
CASSLAGDSGELFF
>TRBD2|TRBV5-1|TRBJ2-7|-
TGCGCCAGCAGCCGACGGGGAGGGGCTGCCTACGAGCAGTACTTC
CASSRRGGAAYEQYF
>-|TRBV5-1|TRBJ2-7|-
TGCGCCAGCAGCTTGGAAGCGGCACGCTACGAGCAGTACTTC
CASSLEAARYEQYF
>-|TRBV30|TRBJ1-2|-
TGTGCCTGCCCAGAGATCGGCAGGGCGAACTATGGCTACACCTTC
CACPEIGRANYGYTF
>-|TRBV29-1|TRBJ2-1|-
TGCAGCGTTGATGCTACAGGGTACCATGAGCAGTTCTTC
CSVDATGYHEQFF
>-|TRBV11-2|TRBJ1-1|once
TGTGCCAGCAGCTTAGGCCCCATGAGACAGAACACTGAAGCTTTCTTT
CASSLGPMRQNTEAFF
>-|TRBV5-5|TRBJ2-2|once
TGTGCCAGCAGCTTGGTACCTGGATACGGGGAGCTGTTTTTT
CASSLVPGYGELFF
>-|TRBV5-1|TRBJ1-5|-
TGCGCCAGCAGCTTGGAACCTAAGGGAGGACAGCCCCAGCATTTT
CASSLEPKGGQPQHF
>TRBD2|TRBV19|TRBJ2-3|-
TGTGCCAGTAGAACGGAGGGCAGGGAGGGAGATACGCAGTATTTT
CASRTEGREGDTQYF
>TRBD1|TRBV29-1|TRBJ1-2|-
TGCAGCGTCTTCAGGGGGGGGACCTATGGCTACACCTTC
CSVFRGGTYGYTF
>TRBD1|TRBV5-4|TRBJ2-2|once
TGTGCCACCCGGGGACAGGGGAACACCGGGGAGCTGTTTTTT
CATRGQGNTGELFF
>-|TRBV10-3|TRBJ1-3|-
TGTGCCATCAGTGAGTGGGGCGAGGGCTCTGGAAACACCATATATTTT
CAISEWGEGSGNTIYF
>-|TRBV21-1|TRBJ2-5|-
TGTGCCAGCAGCAAAGGACAGGGAGGGGTGGGACAAGAGACCCAGTACTTC
CASSKGQGGVGQETQYF
>-|TRBV7-9|TRBJ2-5|-
TGTGCCAGCAGCTCAACTACAGGGCAAGAGACCCAGTACTTC
CASSSTTGQETQYF
>TRBD1|TRBV11-2|TRBJ2-1|-
TGTGCCAGCAGCTTAGAAGGCGGGACAGGGGGCTTGAATGAGCAGTTCTTC
CASSLEGGTGGLNEQFF
>-|TRBV11-2|TRBJ1-1|-
TGTGCCAGCAGCTTCAGCGAGAACACTGAAGCTTTCTTT
CASSFSENTEAFF
>-|TRBV9|TRBJ2-5|few
TGTGCCAGCAGCGTAGGATACAGCGAAGAGACCCAGTACTTC
CASSVGYSEETQYF
>-|TRBV29-1|TRBJ1-1|-
TGCAGCGTTGTTGGGACCAACCTTTACGCTGAAGCTTTCTTT
CSVVGTNLYAEAFF
>-|TRBV5-5|TRBJ1-3|-
TGTGCCAGCAGCAGGGGGTTGAGCTCTGGAAACACCATATATTTT
CASSRGLSSGNTIYF
>-|TRBV19|TRBJ2-2|-
TGTGCCAGTAGTACCTCAGTCACCGGGGAGCTGTTTTTT
CASSTSVTGELFF
>TRBD1|TRBV7-2|TRBJ1-6|-
TGTGCCAGCAGCTTAGGGACCGGGACAGGGTACCACTTT
CASSLGTGTGYHF
>-|TRBV6-1|TRBJ1-1|-
TGTGCCAGCAGGGAGATAGGGACCACTGAAGCTTTCTTT
CASREIGTTEAFF
>-|TRBV28|TRBJ1-2|-
TGTGCCAGCACCACAAACGAAGGGAAGGGCTACACCTTC
CASTTNEGKGYTF